One sample yielded the 21 T cell receptor beta chains listed below, sequenced in a study of cytomegalovirus exposure and HLA in healthy donors. PCR amplification relied on 60 Vbeta primers (plus 13 Jbeta primers). This table comes from immunoSEQ multiplex PCR, and its TCRdb copy is limited to in-frame clones, with some not included. This table holds around 180,000 clones, about 72% found once. The source material was PBMCs. The receptors come from a girl under 18 in good health and CMV-seronegative.

The chain carries TRBV19 and TRBJ2-2, with no clear D. V lost 4 bases to trimming and J lost 5 bases, with 14 bases between them. Germline CDR1 and CDR2: LNHDA and SQIVND (reference sequence). The CDR3 is made up of 15 amino acids. The CDR3 spells CASSTQFVRTGELFF. The CDR3 coding sequence is TGTGCCAGTAGTACCCAATTCGTGAGAACCGGGGAGCTGTTTTTT.

The chain joins TRBV23-1 to TRBJ1-4; 9 bases line up with TRBD1. TRBV23-1 is an open reading frame, and its role is uncertain. The CDR3 spans 14 residues. V shed 10 bases and J 5 bases; nucleotides not matched to a gene: 8. CDR3 nucleotide sequence: TGCGCCACCATGAGGGGACAGGGAAATGAAAAACTGTTTTTT. As protein: CATMRGQGNEKLFF.

The chain combines TRBV16 with TRBJ1-5; D is undetermined. The CDR3 covers 14 residues. Trimming took 2 bases from V and 6 from J, leaving 11 bases between them. Germline V gene data show CDR1 as KGHSY and CDR2 as FQNENV. CDR3 amino acids: CASSQPDGSQPQHF. The CDR3 DNA is TGTGCCAGCAGCCAACCGGACGGGAGTCAGCCCCAGCATTTT.

In this sample, this clone turned up once. The chain is built from TRBV15 and TRBJ1-5; 7 bases are shared with TRBD1. V lost 4 bases and J lost 1; bases outside the gene matches: 4. The CDR3 totals 15 residues. Germline values: CDR1 LNHNV, CDR2 YYDKDF (reference sequence). The CDR3 reads CATSTPGQSNQPQHF. CDR3 sequence (DNA): TGTGCCACCAGCACCCCGGGACAGAGCAATCAGCCCCAGCATTTT.

In DNA form, the CDR3 reads TGCGCCAGCAGCCAACTATCCCGTCGTGAGAACACTGAAGCTTTCTTT. It is translated as CASSQLSRRENTEAFF. The chain employs TRBV4-1 and TRBJ1-1; D not resolved. CDR3 length: 16 residues. Germline-derived CDR1 and CDR2 are MGHRA and YSYEKL. V was cut by 2 bases and J by 1 base, with 14 bases left in between.

This clone came up a few times. V and J are TRBV19 and TRBJ1-5, with 9 bases aligning to TRBD1. Germline loops: CDR1 LNHDA, CDR2 SQIVND (reference sequence). V shed 5 bases and J 6 bases; nucleotides not matched to a gene: 5. The CDR3 totals 14 residues. DNA of the CDR3: TGTGCCAGTAGTGAGACAGGGGGTGGTCAGCCCCAGCATTTT. This encodes CASSETGGGQPQHF.

The V and J genes are TRBV4-1 and TRBJ1-2; 8 nucleotides line up with TRBD1. V gave up 5 bases and J gave up 2 bases; unmatched junction bases: 10. This CDR3 has 16 amino acids. Germline lookup yields CDR1 MGHRA and CDR2 YSYEKL. The CDR3 DNA reads TGCGCCAGCAGCGCCCACCGGACAGGGTGGAACTATGGCTACACCTTC. Its protein is CASSAHRTGWNYGYTF.

V gene TRBV5-1 combines with J gene TRBJ1-5; 7 bases are shared with TRBD1. Germline values: CDR1 SGHRS, CDR2 YFSETQ. This CDR3 contains 15 residues. Trimming took 4 bases from V and 4 from J; bases not matched to a gene: 8. The CDR3 nucleotides are TGCGCCAGCAGCCAGGGGACAGAACGTAATCAGCCCCAGCATTTT. Translation gives CASSQGTERNQPQHF.

The chain links TRBV29-1 to TRBJ1-6; TRBD1 is a possible D gene (5 bases). Germline CDR1 SQVTM, CDR2 ANQGSEA. Trimming stripped 4 bases from V and 7 bases from J, with 14 bases between. CDR3 size: 14 residues. The CDR3 sequence: CSVGEAGKNSPLHF. The DNA for the CDR3 is TGCAGCGTTGGAGAGGCAGGGAAAAATTCACCCCTCCACTTT.

This sequence joins TRBV5-6 and TRBJ1-3, with D perhaps matching TRBD1 (6 bases). Germline CDR1 is SGHDT and CDR2 is YYEEEE. CDR3 length equals 14 residues. V lost 3 bases and J 3 bases, leaving 10 bases between the germline ends. CDR3 in DNA: TGTGCCAGCAGCTCCACAGGGATTGGAAACACCATATATTTT. It encodes CASSSTGIGNTIYF.

This chain joins TRBV27 and TRBJ2-3; TRBD1 matches at 9 bases. CDR1 and CDR2 from the germline V gene are MNHEY and SMNVEV (reference sequence). J was trimmed by 3 bases and V by 4 bases; bases with no gene match: 2. The CDR3 has 14 amino acids. The CDR3 here is CASSYDRGTDTQYF. CDR3 in DNA: TGTGCCAGCAGTTATGACAGGGGGACAGATACGCAGTATTTT.

The chain joins TRBV19 to TRBJ1-5, with a possible D match to TRBD1 (5 bases). The V and J ends lost 8 bases and 1 base respectively, with 24 bases between them. The CDR3 has 18 amino acids. The germline V gene has CDR1 LNHDA and CDR2 SQIVND (reference sequence). CDR3 loop: CASEPRGGRRISNQPQHF. As DNA, the CDR3 is TGTGCCAGTGAACCCCGGGGGGGTAGAAGGATCAGCAATCAGCCCCAGCATTTT.

This chain connects TRBV29-1 to TRBJ1-1, with D unclear. There are 14 residues in the CDR3. The germline gives CDR1 SQVTM, CDR2 ANQGSEA. Trimming removed 6 bases from V and 0 bases from J, with 14 bases in between. DNA for the CDR3: TGCAGCGTCGTTTATGTGGCCATGAACACTGAAGCTTTCTTT. Its translation: CSVVYVAMNTEAFF.

CDR3: CASSLPRGETQYF. As DNA, the CDR3 is TGTGCCAGCAGTTTACCACGAGGAGAGACCCAGTACTTC. The J gene is TRBJ2-5, the V gene TRBV6-1, with D uncertain. In germline, CDR1 is MNHNS, CDR2 SASEGT. V lost 5 bases and J 4 bases, leaving 11 bases between the germline ends. This CDR3 region has 13 residues.

The genes are TRBV2 and TRBJ1-4, with 7 bases aligning to TRBD1. The CDR3 loop spans 18 amino acids. The germline V gene encodes CDR1 SNHLY and CDR2 FYNNEI. The V and J ends lost 6 bases and 0 bases, in that order; junction bases with no gene match: 13. For the CDR3, the DNA is TGTGCCAGCAGCGAAATTGGGACAGCGTTTGCAACTAATGAAAAACTGTTTTTT. Amino acid sequence: CASSEIGTAFATNEKLFF.

The chain employs TRBV19 and TRBJ1-2; D uncertain. The CDR3 contains 14 residues. Germline V lookup: CDR1 LNHDA, CDR2 SQIVND (reference sequence). V gave up 2 bases and J gave up 0 bases, with 7 bases separating them. CDR3 sequence: CASSIPGPNYGYTF. CDR3 sequence (DNA): TGTGCCAGTAGTATACCGGGTCCTAACTATGGCTACACCTTC.

The chain combines TRBV30 with TRBJ2-2; D is possibly TRBD1 (5 bases). CDR3 length equals 13 residues. The germline V and J ends were trimmed by 4 bases and 1 base, with 7 bases remaining between them. Germline CDR1 is GTSNPN and CDR2 is SVGIG (reference sequence). CDR3 in amino acids: CAWIGENTGELFF. CDR3 coding DNA: TGTGCCTGGATAGGGGAGAACACCGGGGAGCTGTTTTTT.

Remarks on this clone: At one of its ends the junction is not consistent with the germline gene, which may arise from a read error. The chain recombines TRBV7-7 with TRBJ2-1; 9 bases line up with TRBD2. Per germline, CDR1 SSHAT and CDR2 FNYEAQ (reference sequence). CDR3 length: 15 residues. Here the CDR3 DNA reads TGTGCTAGCAGAGCCGGGACTAGCCCGAACAATGAGCAGTTCTTC. Its protein product is CASRAGTSPNNEQFF.

V and J are TRBV7-8 and TRBJ2-5, with TRBD2 matching 13 bases. CDR1 and CDR2 from the germline V gene are SGHVS and FQNEAQ. The CDR3 sequence is 17 residues long. After removal of 4 bases from V and 2 bases from J, the junction contained 7 bases not matched to a gene. The CDR3 sequence: CASSSPPGLAGQETQYF. For the CDR3, the DNA is TGTGCCAGCAGCTCGCCCCCGGGACTAGCGGGACAAGAGACCCAGTACTTC.

The V and J genes are TRBV4-1 and TRBJ1-4, with D possibly TRBD1 on 5 matching bases. V was cut by 1 base and J by 8 bases, with 11 bases left in between. From germline, CDR1 is MGHRA and CDR2 YSYEKL. The CDR3 consists of 14 residues. The CDR3 DNA reads as TGCGCCAGCAGCCAAGTAGGGGCGGGAGAAAAACTGTTTTTT. Residues: CASSQVGAGEKLFF.

The chain is built from TRBV2 and TRBJ1-2; D might be TRBD1 (5 bases). This CDR3 is 12 amino acids long. Germline CDR1 and CDR2: SNHLY and FYNNEI. Trimming stripped 7 bases from V and 6 bases from J, with 12 bases between. The CDR3 coding sequence is TGTGCCAGCAATCAGGGTCAGGATGGCTACACCTTC. Amino acid sequence: CASNQGQDGYTF.